A selection of T cell receptor beta chains follows, all from one sample in a study of cytomegalovirus exposure and HLA in healthy donors. Clones were sequenced by immunoSEQ multiplex PCR, and TCRdb holds only the in-frame ones, with some missing. The table has tens of thousands of clones, approximately 94% seen once. The sequenced sample consisted of PBMCs. The receptor source for this set is a young man in good health and CMV-seropositive. Each CDR3 is given with its conserved first and last residue. A D gene is named only where the DNA matches it firmly. Only part of the rows carry a size: once, few, many, or a class if the clone is expanded.

clone size,D gene,J gene,V gene,CDR3 DNA,CDR3 protein
.,.,TRBJ2-5,TRBV5-4,TGTGCCAGCAGTCTTACAGGGTCGAGGAAAGAGACCCAGTACTTC,CASSLTGSRKETQYF
.,TRBD1,TRBJ2-1,TRBV29-1,TGCAGCGTTGCTAGCGGACAGGGGGCCCATGAGCAGTTCTTC,CSVASGQGAHEQFF
.,TRBD1,TRBJ1-2,TRBV7-9,TGTGCCAGCAGCGAGACAGGGTATAACTATGGCTACACCTTC,CASSETGYNYGYTF
.,.,TRBJ2-7,TRBV4-3,TGCGCCAGCAGCCCCGGCAGGGTGTACGAGCAGTACTTC,CASSPGRVYEQYF
.,TRBD1,TRBJ2-7,TRBV7-2,TGTGCCAGCACCACACAGCCCCGGGACAGGGGGCAATACGAGCAGTACTTC,CASTTQPRDRGQYEQYF
.,TRBD1,TRBJ1-2,TRBV11-2,TGTGCCAGCAGCTTAGATTCCCTTGGGACAGCTAACTATGGCTACACCTTC,CASSLDSLGTANYGYTF
once,TRBD1,TRBJ1-3,TRBV5-4,TGTGCCAGCAGCTTGGGTGTTGTTTCAGGGGGTGGAAACACCATATATTTT,CASSLGVVSGGGNTIYF
.,.,TRBJ2-7,TRBV30,TGTGCCTGGAGCCCTTCCTACGAGCAGTACTTC,CAWSPSYEQYF
.,.,TRBJ2-5,TRBV28,TGTGCCAGCAGTTTCGAGCCCGGGGGGACCCAGTACTTC,CASSFEPGGTQYF
.,.,TRBJ2-7,TRBV11-2,TGTGCCAGCAGCTTACAGAAAGGGGCCCCCTACGAGCAGTACTTC,CASSLQKGAPYEQYF
.,TRBD2,TRBJ2-5,TRBV6-1,TGTGCCAGCAGTAGTCCGGGACTAGCGCAAGAGACCCAGTACTTC,CASSSPGLAQETQYF
.,TRBD2,TRBJ2-2,TRBV14,TGTGCCAGCAGCCGGAGACTAGCGGGATACACCGGGGAGCTGTTTTTT,CASSRRLAGYTGELFF
.,.,TRBJ2-5,TRBV7-6,TGTGCCAGCAGCCGCCAGCGGCAAAATAGGGAGACCCAGTACTTC,CASSRQRQNRETQYF
.,.,TRBJ2-1,TRBV7-9,TGTGCCATACTCGCCCGCACGGGGGAGCAGTTCTTC,CAILARTGEQFF
once,TRBD1,TRBJ2-1,TRBV7-2,TGTGCCAGCAGCTTTTGGGACAGGGGGTCCAATGAGCAGTTCTTC,CASSFWDRGSNEQFF
.,.,TRBJ1-4,TRBV6-5,TGTGCCAGCAGTTACTCCCACGGGGTGAGGGAAAAACTGTTTTTT,CASSYSHGVREKLFF
.,.,TRBJ2-7,TRBV27,TGTGCCAGCAGTTTGGGAGCGGGCTACGAGCAGTACTTC,CASSLGAGYEQYF
.,TRBD1,TRBJ2-2,TRBV11-2,TGTGCCAGCAGCCCCTGGACAGGGGGCACCGGGGAGCTGTTTTTT,CASSPWTGGTGELFF
.,.,TRBJ1-2,TRBV10-3,TGTGCCATCAGTGGGGGGACACCAAGTTATGGCTACACCTTC,CAISGGTPSYGYTF
.,TRBD1,TRBJ1-2,TRBV4-1,TGCGCCAGCAGCAATCCGGGACAGGGCTTCTATGGCTACACCTTC,CASSNPGQGFYGYTF
.,.,TRBJ2-5,TRBV7-3,TGTGCCAGCAGCCCCTCCGGCCAGGGGTTATCGGAGACCCAGTACTTC,CASSPSGQGLSETQYF
.,.,TRBJ2-7,TRBV5-5,TGTGCCAGCAGCTTGGTTCCGGGACAAGCAGGTGAGCAGTACTTC,CASSLVPGQAGEQYF
.,.,TRBJ1-6,TRBV28,TGTGCCAGCAGTTCAAATTATAATTCACCCCTCCACTTT,CASSSNYNSPLHF
.,.,TRBJ2-7,TRBV5-6,TGTGCCAGCAGCTTGGCAGGCAGCTCCTACGAGCAGTACTTC,CASSLAGSSYEQYF
.,.,TRBJ1-4,TRBV15,TGTGCCACCAGCAGAGATCTATGGGCCTCTAATGAAAAACTGTTTTTT,CATSRDLWASNEKLFF
.,.,TRBJ2-2,TRBV11-2,TGTGCCAGCAGCTTAGTTCGCGCCGCCGGGGAGCTGTTTTTT,CASSLVRAAGELFF
.,.,TRBJ2-7,TRBV30,TGTGCCTGGCGCGGGGTACCGCGGGAGCAGTACTTC,CAWRGVPREQYF
.,.,TRBJ1-1,TRBV4-1,TGCGCCAGCAGCCAAGGGGGGACACTGAACACTGAAGCTTTCTTT,CASSQGGTLNTEAFF
.,.,TRBJ1-3,TRBV30,TGTGCCTGGAGGAGGCAGAGCTCTGGAAACACCATATATTTT,CAWRRQSSGNTIYF
.,.,TRBJ1-1,TRBV6-6,TGTGCCAGCAGTTACTCGGGACATCCGAACACTGAAGCTTTCTTT,CASSYSGHPNTEAFF
.,TRBD2,TRBJ2-7,TRBV7-6,TGTGCCAGCAGCCTCGGGACTAGCGGGAACAACGAGCAGTACTTC,CASSLGTSGNNEQYF
.,.,TRBJ1-5,TRBV28,TGTGCCAGCAGTGATACTAGGAATCAGCCCCAGCATTTT,CASSDTRNQPQHF
.,.,TRBJ1-6,TRBV27,TGTGCCAGCAGGGACCGGTGGGTGGGCCAGCGGGCTCCCCTCCACTTT,CASRDRWVGQRAPLHF
.,.,TRBJ2-3,TRBV28,TGTGCCAGCAGTTTTAGGATAGCAGCTACGCAGTATTTT,CASSFRIAATQYF
.,.,TRBJ2-5,TRBV5-5,TGTGCCAGCAGCCAGGTAGAGACCCAGTACTTC,CASSQVETQYF
.,.,TRBJ2-1,TRBV11-2,TGTGCCAGCAGCTTAGATCATGACAGAATATTAACCTACAATGAGCAGTTCTTC,CASSLDHDRILTYNEQFF
.,.,TRBJ2-5,TRBV5-4,TGTGCCAGCAGCCCCCCGGGGAGGGGGGAGACCCAGTACTTC,CASSPPGRGETQYF
.,.,TRBJ1-2,TRBV28,TGTGCCAGCTGGCAGGACAGTGGCTATGGCTACACCTTC,CASWQDSGYGYTF
.,TRBD2,TRBJ2-7,TRBV28,TGTGCCAGCAGTTCGAGCGGGGCGAACTACGAGCAGTACTTC,CASSSSGANYEQYF
.,TRBD1,TRBJ2-3,TRBV30,TGTGCCTGGAGTCCGACAGGGACAGATACGCAGTATTTT,CAWSPTGTDTQYF